The 20 T cell receptor beta chains presented below share a single source sample, sequenced in a study of cytomegalovirus exposure and HLA in healthy donors (dated by TCRdb to about 2017). Library prep was done by the immunoSEQ multiplex PCR assay. The multiplex PCR relied on a mix of 60 forward primers for TCR Vbeta segments and 13 reverse primers for TCR Jbeta segments. The clones in this table, taken by TCRdb from immuneACCESS, are in-frame only. Not every clone is retained; where verified, under half of the shortfall comes from an unresolved V gene, and the cause of the rest is unknown. The sample contains about 89,000 clones, around 77% of them found a single time. About 3.8% of the sample comes from the top ten. Sequencing was performed on PBMCs. Receptors were obtained from a man aged 25-40 years in good health and CMV-seronegative.

This clone showed up just once. The chain links TRBV10-2 to TRBJ1-2; TRBD1 matches 7 bases. Looked up from germline, CDR1 is WSHSY and CDR2 is SAAADI. This CDR3 has 16 residues. V shed 2 bases and J 0 bases; nucleotides not matched to a gene: 6. CDR3 amino acids: CASSEVAGGANYGYTF. CDR3 nucleotides: TGCGCCAGCAGTGAGGTGGCAGGGGGAGCTAACTATGGCTACACCTTC.

The J gene is TRBJ2-7, the V gene TRBV27; 10 bases are shared with TRBD2. Germline V lookup: CDR1 MNHEY, CDR2 SMNVEV (reference sequence). V lost 2 bases to trimming and J lost 2 bases; unmatched junction nucleotides: 3. This CDR3 has 15 residues. In DNA, the CDR3 is TGTGCCAGCAGTTTAAGCGGGGGGGTTACCTACGAGCAGTACTTC. Amino acid sequence: CASSLSGGVTYEQYF.

This chain joins TRBV27 and TRBJ1-1; D is uncertain. This CDR3 has 17 amino acids. Trimming stripped 0 bases from V and 1 base from J, with 15 bases between. Germline CDR1 reads MNHEY; CDR2 reads SMNVEV (reference sequence). The CDR3 nucleotides are TGTGCCAGCAGTTTATCCACCTCCCTCAGAGGGAACACTGAAGCTTTCTTT. It is translated as CASSLSTSLRGNTEAFF.

The gene calls are TRBV19 and TRBJ1-4; 8 bases are a match to TRBD1. The CDR3 spans 14 residues. Germline lookup yields CDR1 LNHDA and CDR2 SQIVND (reference sequence). Trimming took 4 bases from V and 10 from J; bases not matched to a gene: 8. The CDR3 spells CASSTGTGWGKLFF. The CDR3 bases are TGTGCCAGTAGTACCGGGACAGGTTGGGGAAAACTGTTTTTT.

This clone was counted between two and nine times. This chain connects TRBV27 to TRBJ2-3, with TRBD1 matching over 10 bases. The CDR3 totals 14 residues. Germline lookup yields CDR1 MNHEY and CDR2 SMNVEV (reference sequence). V lost 10 bases to trimming and J lost 3 bases; unmatched junction nucleotides: 7. The CDR3 protein is CAIRRDRGTDTQYF. DNA of the CDR3: TGTGCCATTAGGCGGGACAGGGGTACAGATACGCAGTATTTT.

This chain connects TRBV4-1 to TRBJ2-1, with 8 bases matching TRBD2. The CDR3 consists of 15 residues. From germline, CDR1 is MGHRA and CDR2 YSYEKL. Trimming at V came to 4 bases and at J to 7 bases, leaving 9 bases not matched to a gene. The CDR3 DNA sequence: TGCGCCAGCAGCCTCGGGGGGACTAGGGGGAATGAGCAGTTCTTC. It codes for CASSLGGTRGNEQFF.

The J gene is TRBJ2-5, the V gene TRBV21-1; the table's TRBD2 call for D was not verified on the DNA. TRBV21-1 constitutes a pseudogene. This CDR3 is built from 17 residues. The CDR3 is CASRGTSGGAGQETQYF. CDR3 coding DNA: TGTGCCAGCAGAGGGACTAGCGGGGGGGCCGGCCAAGAGACCCAGTACTTC.

This chain links TRBV6-5 with TRBJ2-3, with TRBD2 identical over 7 bases. Germline lookup yields CDR1 MNHEY and CDR2 SVGAGI. V dropped 5 bases and J dropped 1; count of bases not matched to a gene: 6. The CDR3 is made up of 15 amino acids. CDR3 DNA sequence: TGTGCCAGCAGTAAGGGGCTAGCGGGCACAGATACGCAGTATTTT. It translates to CASSKGLAGTDTQYF.

The chain combines TRBV10-3 with TRBJ1-1; D is ambiguous. From germline, CDR1 is ENHRY and CDR2 SYGVKD. The CDR3 is made up of 13 amino acids. Deletions cut 9 bases from V and 0 bases from J, with 11 bases between. CDR3 coding DNA: TGTGCCATAAACGGACTATTGAACACTGAAGCTTTCTTT. It is translated as CAINGLLNTEAFF.

This clone was seen a few times. The V gene is TRBV13, the J gene TRBJ2-3; 11 nucleotides agree with TRBD2. Germline V lookup: CDR1 PRHDT, CDR2 FYEKMQ (reference sequence). The CDR3 is 14 amino acids. With V trimmed by 5 bases and J by 7 bases, 5 bases remained unmatched. The CDR3 nucleotides are TGTGCCAGCAGCACCACTAGCGGGGGAAATACGCAGTATTTT. Protein sequence: CASSTTSGGNTQYF.

The chain employs TRBV6-1 and TRBJ2-5; 10 nucleotides align to TRBD2. CDR3 size: 15 residues. V lost 3 bases, J lost 2 bases, and 3 bases stayed unmatched. The V gene's germline CDR1 is MNHNS and CDR2 SASEGT. CDR3 sequence reads: CASSELAGVQETQYF. CDR3 in DNA: TGTGCCAGCAGTGAGCTAGCGGGAGTTCAAGAGACCCAGTACTTC.

V usage is TRBV29-1 and J usage is TRBJ1-2, with 7 nucleotides matching TRBD1. Per germline, CDR1 SQVTM and CDR2 ANQGSEA. The CDR3 consists of 12 residues. V lost 7 bases and J lost 4; bases outside the gene matches: 6. Here the CDR3 reads CSEGRQGYGYTF. The CDR3 DNA sequence: TGCAGCGAGGGGAGACAGGGCTATGGCTACACCTTC.

This chain joins TRBV6-5 and TRBJ2-7, with a possible D match to TRBD1 (5 bases). In germline, CDR1 is MNHEY, CDR2 SVGAGI. V was shortened by 2 bases and J by 2 bases, with 10 bases between the two germline ends. The CDR3 runs 14 residues. The CDR3 DNA reads as TGTGCCAGCAGTTACATTGGGGCCACCTACGAGCAGTACTTC. It specifies CASSYIGATYEQYF.

This sequence joins TRBV5-1 and TRBJ2-7, with D perhaps matching TRBD1 (5 bases). CDR1 and CDR2 from the germline V gene are SGHRS and YFSETQ. CDR3 length equals 12 residues. V was pared by 3 bases and J by 3 bases, with 7 bases between. CDR3 amino acids: CASSSQDYEQYF. As DNA, the CDR3 is TGCGCCAGCAGCTCACAGGACTACGAGCAGTACTTC.

The gene calls are TRBV11-2 and TRBJ2-2, with a tentative D call TRBD2 (6 bases). CDR3 length equals 14 residues. Trimming left V 0 bases short and J 7 bases short, with 9 bases between. CDR1 and CDR2 from the germline V gene are SGHAT and FQNNGV. The DNA of the CDR3 is TGTGCCAGCAGCTTAGATCTGACTAGCGGGGAGCTGTTTTTT. Translating it yields CASSLDLTSGELFF.

The chain carries TRBV18 and TRBJ1-1; no definite D call. The CDR3 contains 13 residues. V dropped 5 bases and J dropped 1 base, with 8 bases sitting between them. Germline V gene data show CDR1 as KGHSH and CDR2 as LQKENI. The CDR3 DNA reads TGTGCCAGCTCAGGAGCTCAGAACACTGAAGCTTTCTTT. This gives the protein CASSGAQNTEAFF.

CDR3 nucleotides: TGTGCCAGCAGTAACCCCGAGGGCTTAGGTGAGCAGTTCTTC. It codes for CASSNPEGLGEQFF. The V and J genes are TRBV6-5 and TRBJ2-1, with TRBD2 as a possible D gene (5 bases). The CDR3 runs 14 residues. V was cut by 5 bases and J by 9 bases, with 17 bases left in between. Looked up from germline, CDR1 is MNHEY and CDR2 is SVGAGI.

The chain couples TRBV27 to TRBJ2-7; maybe TRBD2 (7 bases). With 5 bases removed from V and 4 bases from J, the gap between germline ends came to 12 bases. This CDR3 has 13 residues. CDR1 and CDR2 (germline): MNHEY, SMNVEV (reference sequence). CDR3 amino acids: CASSGGASYEQYF. The CDR3 nucleotides are TGTGCCAGCAGTGGGGGGGCTTCATACGAGCAGTACTTC.

This rearrangement joins TRBV13 to TRBJ2-1; possibly TRBD1 for D (5 bases). Germline CDR1 PRHDT, CDR2 FYEKMQ (reference sequence). The length of the CDR3 is 12 residues. Deletions cut 8 bases from V and 7 bases from J, with 12 bases between. This CDR3 reads CASRYQGNEQFF. For the CDR3, the DNA is TGTGCCAGCCGATATCAGGGTAATGAGCAGTTCTTC.

The rearrangement links TRBV2 to TRBJ1-4; D uncertain. The CDR3 extends over 11 amino acids. Per the germline V gene, CDR1 is SNHLY and CDR2 is FYNNEI. V was clipped by 2 bases and J by 7 bases, with 2 bases between them. CDR3 DNA: TGTGCCAGCAGTGAACTTGAAAAACTGTTTTTT. Translating gives CASSELEKLFF.